This T cell receptor (beta chain) was found in a study of blood T cells in healthy people across ages. The authors drew around 9.4 milliliters of peripheral blood from each donor. Through a sample-barcoded 5' primer and a J-beta primer mix, a second PCR was run for roughly 7 to 11 cycles. With 12 random nucleotides, a template-switch adaptor tagged each individual cDNA molecule. One entry per CDR3 protein, called by TCRdb with MiXCR from the 5' RACE reads. The profile shows 700,000 to 850,000 distinct CDR3 sequences, approximately 35% of them singletons. Points from the study as a whole: Both naive CD4+ cell counts and diversity were greater in long-lived donors than in aged donors. A roughly linear fall in TCR beta diversity per million T cells was seen with increasing age.

The CDR3 consists of 13 residues. Trimming removed 6 bases from V and 4 bases from J, with 15 bases in between. Germline CDR1 reads DFQATT; CDR2 reads SNEGSKA (reference sequence). Note on this clonotype: Its antigen is not identified.

The gene calls are TRBV20-1 and TRBJ2-5; a weak D match, TRBD1 (6 bases). Input material: blood. This receptor was obtained from a man aged 18 to 29 in good health. The chain's CDR3 is CSAAPTGRETQYF. The CDR3 nucleotides are TGCAGTGCGGCGCCGACAGGTCGAGAGACCCAGTACTTC.